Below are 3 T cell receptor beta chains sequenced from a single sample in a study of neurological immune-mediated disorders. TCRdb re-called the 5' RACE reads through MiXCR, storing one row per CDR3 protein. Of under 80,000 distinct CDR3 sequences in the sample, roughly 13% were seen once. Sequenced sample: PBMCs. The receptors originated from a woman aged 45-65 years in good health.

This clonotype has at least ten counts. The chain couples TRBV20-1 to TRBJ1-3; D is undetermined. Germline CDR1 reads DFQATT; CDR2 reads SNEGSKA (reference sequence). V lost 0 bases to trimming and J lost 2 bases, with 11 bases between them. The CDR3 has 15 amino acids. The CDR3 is CSARDFVGTGNTIYF. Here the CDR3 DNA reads TGCAGTGCTAGAGATTTTGTAGGGACTGGAAACACCATATATTTT.

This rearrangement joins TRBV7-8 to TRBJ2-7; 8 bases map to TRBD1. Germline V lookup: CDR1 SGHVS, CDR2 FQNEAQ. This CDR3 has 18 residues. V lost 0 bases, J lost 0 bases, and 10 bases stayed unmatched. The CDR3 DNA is TGTGCCAGCAGCTTAGCCCTAATTGACAGGGGCCCCTCCTACGAGCAGTACGTC. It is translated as CASSLALIDRGPSYEQYV.

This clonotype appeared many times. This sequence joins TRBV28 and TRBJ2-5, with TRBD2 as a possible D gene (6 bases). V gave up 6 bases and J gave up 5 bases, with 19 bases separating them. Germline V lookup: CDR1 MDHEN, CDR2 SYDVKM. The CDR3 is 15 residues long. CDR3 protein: CASSRSRERRETQYF. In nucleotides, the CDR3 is TGTGCCAGCAGCCGCTCTCGGGAGAGGAGGGAGACCCAGTACTTC.